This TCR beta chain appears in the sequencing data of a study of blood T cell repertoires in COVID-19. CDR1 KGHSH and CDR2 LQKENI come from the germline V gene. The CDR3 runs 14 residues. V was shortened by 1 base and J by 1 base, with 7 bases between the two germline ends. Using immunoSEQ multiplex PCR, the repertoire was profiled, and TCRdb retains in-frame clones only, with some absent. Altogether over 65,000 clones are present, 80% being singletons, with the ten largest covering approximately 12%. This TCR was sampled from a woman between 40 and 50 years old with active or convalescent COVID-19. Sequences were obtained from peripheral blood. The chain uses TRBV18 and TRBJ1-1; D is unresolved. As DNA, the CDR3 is TGTGCCAGCTCACCACAGGCGGCGAACACTGAAGCTTTCTTT. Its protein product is CASSPQAANTEAFF.